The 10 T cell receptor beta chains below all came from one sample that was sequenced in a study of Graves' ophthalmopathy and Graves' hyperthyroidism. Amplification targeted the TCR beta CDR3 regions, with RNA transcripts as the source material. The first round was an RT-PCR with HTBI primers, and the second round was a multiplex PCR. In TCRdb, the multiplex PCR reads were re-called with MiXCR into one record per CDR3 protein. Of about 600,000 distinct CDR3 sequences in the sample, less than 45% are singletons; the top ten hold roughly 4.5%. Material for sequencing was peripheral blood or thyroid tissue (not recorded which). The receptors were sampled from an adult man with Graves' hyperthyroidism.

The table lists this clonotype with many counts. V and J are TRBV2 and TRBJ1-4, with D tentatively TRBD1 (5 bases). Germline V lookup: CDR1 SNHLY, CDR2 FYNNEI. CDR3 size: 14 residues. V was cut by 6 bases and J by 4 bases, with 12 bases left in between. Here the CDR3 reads CASRGDGLNEKLFF. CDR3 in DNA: TGTGCCAGCAGGGGGGACGGCCTTAATGAAAAACTGTTTTTT.

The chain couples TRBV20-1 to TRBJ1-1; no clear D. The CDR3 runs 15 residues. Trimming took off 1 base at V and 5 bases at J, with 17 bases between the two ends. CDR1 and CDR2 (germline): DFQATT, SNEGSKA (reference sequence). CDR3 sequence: CSARAWTLPLTEAFF. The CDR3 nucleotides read TGCAGTGCTAGAGCATGGACGCTACCTTTGACTGAAGCTTTCTTT.

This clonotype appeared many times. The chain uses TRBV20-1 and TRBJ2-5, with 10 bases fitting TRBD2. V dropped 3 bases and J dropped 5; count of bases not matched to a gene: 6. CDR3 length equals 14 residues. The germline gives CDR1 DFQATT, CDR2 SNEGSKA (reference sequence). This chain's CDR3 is CSARPSGRIETQYF. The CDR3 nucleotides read TGCAGTGCTAGGCCTAGCGGGAGAATCGAGACCCAGTACTTC.

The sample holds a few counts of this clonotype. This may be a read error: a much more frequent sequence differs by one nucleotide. CDR3 nucleotides: TGTGCCAGCGGCTTAGGGGAGCGCTCCTACGAGCAGTACTTC. It is translated as CASGLGERSYEQYF. V is TRBV7-9 and J is TRBJ2-7, with D perhaps assigned TRBD1 or TRBD2 (5 bases each). The length of the CDR3 is 14 residues. CDR1 is SEHNR, CDR2 FQNEAQ, per germline (reference sequence).

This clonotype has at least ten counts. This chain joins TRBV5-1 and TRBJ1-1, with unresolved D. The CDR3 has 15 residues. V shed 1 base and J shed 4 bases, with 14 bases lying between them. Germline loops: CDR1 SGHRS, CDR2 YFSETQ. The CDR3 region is CASSLLAGGSTEAFF. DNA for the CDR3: TGCGCCAGCAGCTTGTTGGCGGGAGGGTCCACTGAAGCTTTCTTT.

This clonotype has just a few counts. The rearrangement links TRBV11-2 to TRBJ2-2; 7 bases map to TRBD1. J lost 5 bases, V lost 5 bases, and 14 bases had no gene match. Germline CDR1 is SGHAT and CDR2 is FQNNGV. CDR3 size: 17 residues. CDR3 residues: CASSRGVGTATTGELFF. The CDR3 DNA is TGTGCCAGCAGCAGAGGGGTCGGGACAGCCACAACCGGGGAGCTGTTTTTT.

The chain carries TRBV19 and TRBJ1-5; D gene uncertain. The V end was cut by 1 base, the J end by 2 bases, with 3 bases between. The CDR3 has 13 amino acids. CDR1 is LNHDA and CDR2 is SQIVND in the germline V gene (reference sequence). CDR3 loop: CASSIARNQPQHF. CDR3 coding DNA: TGTGCCAGTAGTATAGCGCGCAATCAGCCCCAGCATTTT. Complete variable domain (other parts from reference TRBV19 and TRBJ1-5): DGGITQSPKYLFRKEGQNVTLSCEQNLNHDAMYWYRQDPGQGLRLIYYSQIVNDFQKGDIAEGYSVSREKKESFPLTVTSAQKNPTAFYLCASSIARNQPQHFGDGTRLSIL.

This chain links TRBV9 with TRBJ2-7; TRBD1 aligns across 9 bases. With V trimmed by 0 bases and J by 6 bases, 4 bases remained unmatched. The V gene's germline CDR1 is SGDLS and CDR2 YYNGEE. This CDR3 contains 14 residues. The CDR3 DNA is TGTGCCAGCAGCGTAGGATGGACAGGGGTCGAGCAGTACTTC. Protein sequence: CASSVGWTGVEQYF.

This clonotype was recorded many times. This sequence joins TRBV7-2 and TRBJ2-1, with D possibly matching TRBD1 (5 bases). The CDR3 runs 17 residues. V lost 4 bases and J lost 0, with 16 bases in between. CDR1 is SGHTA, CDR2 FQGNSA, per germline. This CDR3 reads CASSSQGSDSSYNEQFF. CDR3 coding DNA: TGTGCCAGCAGCTCGCAGGGAAGCGATAGCTCCTACAATGAGCAGTTCTTC.

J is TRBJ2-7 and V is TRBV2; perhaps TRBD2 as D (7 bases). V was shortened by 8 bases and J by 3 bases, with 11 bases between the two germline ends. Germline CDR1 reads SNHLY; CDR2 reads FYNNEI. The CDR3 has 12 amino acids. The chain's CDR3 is CASWEGGYEQYF. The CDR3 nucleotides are TGTGCCAGCTGGGAGGGGGGCTACGAGCAGTACTTC.